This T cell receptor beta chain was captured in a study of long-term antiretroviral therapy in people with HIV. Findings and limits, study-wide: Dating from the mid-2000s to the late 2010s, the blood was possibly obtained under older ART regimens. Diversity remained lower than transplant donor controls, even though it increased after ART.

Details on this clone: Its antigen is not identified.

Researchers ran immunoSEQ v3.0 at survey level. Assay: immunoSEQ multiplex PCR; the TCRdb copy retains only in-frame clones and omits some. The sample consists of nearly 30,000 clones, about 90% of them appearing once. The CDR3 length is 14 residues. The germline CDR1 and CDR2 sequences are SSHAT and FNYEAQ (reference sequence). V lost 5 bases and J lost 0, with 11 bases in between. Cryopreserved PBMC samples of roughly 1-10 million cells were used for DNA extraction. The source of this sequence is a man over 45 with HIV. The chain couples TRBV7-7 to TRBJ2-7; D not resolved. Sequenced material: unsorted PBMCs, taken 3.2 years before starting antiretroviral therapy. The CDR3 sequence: CASSPSSSSYEQYF. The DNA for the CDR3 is TGTGCCAGCAGCCCAAGTTCTAGCTCCTACGAGCAGTACTTC.